These 24 T cell receptor beta chains came from one sample sequenced in a study of patients and donors after allogeneic stem cell transplantation. Each CDR3 protein gets one entry after TCRdb re-called the RT-PCR reads with MiXCR. The sample contains some 160,000 distinct CDR3 sequences, about 24% of which appear only once. Sample: blood, either unsorted or a sorted T cell fraction (not recorded which). These receptors all stem from a human donor who was either an allogeneic HSCT recipient or a stem cell or donor lymphocyte infusion donor (not recorded which). It is not recorded whose cells these are; they may come from a transplant donor.

This clonotype was seen a few times. The chain employs TRBV6-5 and TRBJ2-3, with a possible D match to TRBD2 (7 bases). Trimming left V 5 bases short and J 2 bases short, with 17 bases between. The germline CDR1 and CDR2 sequences are MNHEY and SVGAGI. The CDR3 consists of 16 residues. CDR3 amino acids: CASSPEGGIFTDTQYF. CDR3 sequence (DNA): TGTGCCAGCAGTCCCGAGGGGGGGATATTCACAGATACGCAGTATTTT.

This clonotype was seen a handful of times. The chain employs TRBV12-3 or TRBV12-4 and TRBJ2-3; 8 bases are a match to TRBD1. The CDR3 is 15 residues long. The V gene end was trimmed by 7 bases and the J gene end by 3 bases; junction bases not matched to a gene: 9. The CDR3 bases are TGTGCCAGCAACTTTAACAGGGGGAAGACAGATACGCAGTATTTT. Amino acids: CASNFNRGKTDTQYF.

This clonotype was seen only a few times. This chain joins TRBV7-9 and TRBJ2-1, with D possibly TRBD2 on 5 matching bases. Deletions cut 5 bases from V and 8 bases from J, with 25 bases between. Germline V gene data show CDR1 as SEHNR and CDR2 as FQNEAQ (reference sequence). This CDR3 is built from 17 residues. DNA of the CDR3: TGTGCCAGCAGCAGCAACCCCGGGCGGGTCTCCCACTATGAGCAGTTCTTC. Its protein product is CASSSNPGRVSHYEQFF.

The V and J genes are TRBV29-1 and TRBJ2-2, with D possibly being TRBD1 or TRBD2 (5 bases each). V was cut by 4 bases and J by 0 bases, with 12 bases left in between. The germline gives CDR1 SQVTM, CDR2 ANQGSEA. This CDR3 region has 15 residues. The CDR3 is CSVAGTETNTGELFF. Here the CDR3 DNA reads TGCAGCGTTGCGGGGACGGAAACGAACACCGGGGAGCTGTTTTTT.

The chain links TRBV20-1 to TRBJ2-7, with D tentatively TRBD2 (6 bases). The CDR3 contains 14 residues. Trimming took off 6 bases at V and 0 bases at J, with 15 bases between the two ends. Germline V gene sequence: CDR1 DFQATT, CDR2 SNEGSKA (reference sequence). CDR3 protein: CSAPFDGGSYEQYF. CDR3 in DNA: TGCAGTGCCCCCTTTGACGGGGGCTCCTACGAGCAGTACTTC.

This clonotype was picked up a small number of times. The chain links TRBV5-6 to TRBJ2-3; 9 positions match TRBD2. CDR3 size: 16 residues. Germline CDR1 and CDR2: SGHDT and YYEEEE. Trimming took 0 bases from V and 4 from J; bases not matched to a gene: 6. Here the CDR3 reads CASSLVGGGASDTQYF. CDR3 coding DNA: TGTGCCAGCAGCTTGGTTGGCGGGGGGGCATCAGATACGCAGTATTTT.

This clonotype was found a few times. The genes are TRBV5-5 and TRBJ1-2; perhaps TRBD1 as D (6 bases). V dropped 9 bases and J dropped 7 bases, with 16 bases sitting between them. The CDR3 spans 12 residues. CDR1 SGHKS and CDR2 YYEKEE come from the germline V gene (reference sequence). CDR3 sequence: CATPPGGAGYTF. DNA for the CDR3: TGTGCCACCCCCCCCGGGGGGGCTGGCTACACCTTC.

This clonotype came up a few times. The CDR3 loop reads CASSQDRFYEKLFF. The CDR3 region has the DNA TGTGCCAGCAGCCAGGACAGATTCTATGAAAAACTGTTTTTT. The chain joins TRBV4-2 to TRBJ1-4, with D perhaps matching TRBD1 (6 bases). Trimming took 3 bases from V and 6 from J, leaving 11 bases between them. This CDR3 comprises 14 residues. Germline V CDR1 and CDR2: LGHNA, YNFKEQ.

This clonotype occurred a few times. The chain couples TRBV4-1 to TRBJ2-7; D uncertain. The CDR3 sequence is 13 residues long. V gave up 2 bases and J gave up 3 bases, with 8 bases separating them. The germline V gene has CDR1 MGHRA and CDR2 YSYEKL. For the CDR3, the DNA is TGCGCCAGCAGCCAAACGGATTACTACGAGCAGTACTTC. Its translation is CASSQTDYYEQYF.

The V call is TRBV4-1, the J call TRBJ1-2; D is unclear. Trimming stripped 6 bases from V and 3 bases from J, with 17 bases between. Germline V gene data show CDR1 as MGHRA and CDR2 as YSYEKL. CDR3 length equals 15 residues. The CDR3 region has the DNA TGCGCCAGCAGGGTTAGGGAGGGATCTGACTATGGCTACACCTTC. Protein sequence: CASRVREGSDYGYTF.

Only a few counts were recorded for this clonotype. The rearrangement uses TRBV20-1 and TRBJ2-3, with D hard to call. CDR1 and CDR2 (germline): DFQATT, SNEGSKA (reference sequence). V lost 5 bases and J 0 bases, leaving 12 bases between the germline ends. The CDR3 spans 14 residues. CDR3 region: CSARRLGSTDTQYF. CDR3 nucleotide sequence: TGCAGTGCTCGTAGACTGGGAAGCACAGATACGCAGTATTTT.

The genes are TRBV29-1 and TRBJ1-2; tentative D call: TRBD1 (5 bases). Trimming stripped 3 bases from V and 2 bases from J, with 13 bases between. This CDR3 region has 14 residues. From germline, CDR1 is SQVTM and CDR2 ANQGSEA. This CDR3 is CSVDPRGPNYGYTF. CDR3 nucleotides: TGCAGCGTTGACCCCCGGGGCCCAAACTATGGCTACACCTTC.

The rearrangement joins TRBV5-1 to TRBJ2-7; D possibly corresponds to TRBD1 (5 bases). V lost 3 bases and J 2 bases, leaving 15 bases between the germline ends. The CDR3 has 15 amino acids. Germline V lookup: CDR1 SGHRS, CDR2 YFSETQ. The DNA of the CDR3 is TGCGCCAGCAGCTCGACAGCCACCCTGGCCTACGAGCAGTACTTC. It specifies CASSSTATLAYEQYF.

This clonotype has ten or more counts. This rearrangement joins TRBV29-1 to TRBJ1-1; D ambiguous. This CDR3 comprises 10 residues. The V end was cut by 6 bases, the J end by 2 bases, with 4 bases between. Germline-derived CDR1 and CDR2 are SQVTM and ANQGSEA. The CDR3 nucleotides are TGCAGCGTGGCTAACACTGAAGCTTTCTTT. Protein sequence: CSVANTEAFF.

The rearrangement joins TRBV29-1 to TRBJ1-2; D unresolved. V lost 5 bases and J 4 bases, leaving 8 bases between the germline ends. The germline CDR1 and CDR2 sequences are SQVTM and ANQGSEA. The CDR3 totals 11 residues. The CDR3 DNA follows: TGCAGCGTTCCAGGTCTCTATGGCTACACCTTC. It translates to CSVPGLYGYTF.

The rearrangement joins TRBV3-1 to TRBJ1-1, with 9 bases aligning to TRBD1. V was pared by 0 bases and J by 0 bases, with 8 bases of the junction left unmatched. CDR3 length: 18 residues. The V gene's germline CDR1 is LGHDT and CDR2 YNNKEL (reference sequence). CDR3 protein: CASSQDNGQGKVNTEAFF. The CDR3 region has the DNA TGTGCCAGCAGCCAAGATAACGGACAGGGGAAGGTGAACACTGAAGCTTTCTTT.

This clonotype appeared a few times. The chain carries TRBV15 and TRBJ1-5, with unresolved D. Per germline, CDR1 LNHNV and CDR2 YYDKDF (reference sequence). V lost 4 bases and J lost 4, with 11 bases in between. The CDR3 has 14 residues. CDR3: CATSIPWANQPQHF. Here the CDR3 DNA reads TGTGCCACCAGCATACCTTGGGCTAATCAGCCCCAGCATTTT.

This clonotype showed up just a few times. This chain connects TRBV12-3 or TRBV12-4 to TRBJ1-5; D remains ambiguous. CDR3 size: 12 residues. The ends were cut back, 2 bases at V and 5 bases at J, with 4 bases in the middle. CDR3 sequence: CASSLRYQPQHF. As DNA, the CDR3 is TGTGCCAGCAGTTTAAGGTATCAGCCCCAGCATTTT.

V and J are TRBV25-1 and TRBJ1-2; a possible D gene is TRBD1 (6 bases). This CDR3 has 16 residues. Trimming removed 3 bases at V and 4 bases at J, with 18 bases between. Germline V gene sequence: CDR1 MGHDK, CDR2 SYGVNS. CDR3 DNA: TGTGCCAGCAGTGAGGGACTACCGGGACACCCCTATGGCTACACCTTC. This translates into CASSEGLPGHPYGYTF.

This chain links TRBV15 with TRBJ1-3; D ambiguous. Trimming left V 1 base short and J 0 bases short, with 7 bases between. CDR3 length equals 15 residues. Germline V gene data show CDR1 as LNHNV and CDR2 as YYDKDF (reference sequence). The CDR3 DNA follows: TGTGCCACCAGCAGAGGACCGGCCTCTGGAAACACCATATATTTT. The encoded protein is CATSRGPASGNTIYF.

This chain connects TRBV29-1 to TRBJ1-1; TRBD1 is a possible D gene (6 bases). Trimming cost V 3 bases and J 5 bases, with 10 bases left between them. Germline assignment: CDR1 SQVTM and CDR2 ANQGSEA. This CDR3 comprises 12 residues. The CDR3 coding sequence is TGCAGCGTTGATGCAGGGGTTACTGAAGCTTTCTTT. Encoded protein: CSVDAGVTEAFF.

This rearrangement joins TRBV5-1 to TRBJ2-7; 8 bases fit TRBD2. The junction had 11 bases not matched to a gene; V was cut back by 3 bases and J by 6 bases. From germline, CDR1 is SGHRS and CDR2 YFSETQ. The CDR3 loop spans 15 amino acids. In DNA, the CDR3 is TGCGCCAGCAGCTGGGAGACTAGCGAGAATAGCGAGCAGTACTTC. Translated, it gives CASSWETSENSEQYF.

The V gene is TRBV11-3, the J gene TRBJ2-3; TRBD2 aligns across 9 bases. Germline V CDR1 and CDR2: SGHNT, YENEEA. V shed 5 bases, J shed 3 bases, and the junction held 6 bases outside the gene matches. The CDR3 runs 15 residues. The CDR3 here is CASSPGLASTDTQYF. The DNA of the CDR3 is TGTGCCAGCAGCCCGGGACTAGCCAGTACAGATACGCAGTATTTT.

This clonotype was seen a few times. J is TRBJ1-1 and V is TRBV20-1; D remains ambiguous. The V end lost 2 bases, the J end lost 6 bases, and 13 bases lay between the germline ends. The CDR3 covers 13 residues. The germline V gene encodes CDR1 DFQATT and CDR2 SNEGSKA (reference sequence). CDR3 residues: CSARLGQPSEAFF. The CDR3 nucleotides read TGCAGTGCTAGATTAGGTCAGCCGTCTGAAGCTTTCTTT.